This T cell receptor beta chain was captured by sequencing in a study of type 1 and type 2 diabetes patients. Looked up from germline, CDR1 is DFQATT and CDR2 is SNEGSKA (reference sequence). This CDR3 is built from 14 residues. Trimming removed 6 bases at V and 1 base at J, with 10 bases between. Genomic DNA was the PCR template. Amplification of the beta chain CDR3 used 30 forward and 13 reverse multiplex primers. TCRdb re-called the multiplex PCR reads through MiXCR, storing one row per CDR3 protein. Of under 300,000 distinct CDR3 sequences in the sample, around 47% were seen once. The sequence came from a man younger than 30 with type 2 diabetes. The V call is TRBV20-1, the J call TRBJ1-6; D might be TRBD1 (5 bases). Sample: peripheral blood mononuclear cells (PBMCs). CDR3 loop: CSATDKSYNSPLHF. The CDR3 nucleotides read TGCAGTGCCACGGACAAATCCTATAATTCACCCCTCCACTTT.